This T cell receptor (beta chain) was sequenced during a study of blood T cell repertoires in COVID-19. On the study more broadly: The samples span acute and convalescent COVID-19 from the United States, Italy and Spain. T cells, B-cell-depleted T cells, or PBMCs provided the cDNA or gDNA that served as material.

As originally analysed: The authors estimated nucleated cell counts from reference gene primer amplification. Only in-frame clones appear in the TCRdb table, and some are missing; sequencing was by immunoSEQ multiplex PCR. D and trimming were read from the DNA, whereas the V and J calls and clone size are those reported in that table. This table holds about 210,000 clones, around 80% found once. This CDR3 region has 16 residues. Trimming cost V 1 base and J 1 base; bases outside gene matches: 5. CDR1 and CDR2 (germline): SGHTA, FQGNSA. The receptor comes from a man aged 45-60 years with active or convalescent COVID-19. The sample consisted of peripheral blood. V usage is TRBV7-2 and J usage is TRBJ1-2, with 8 bases aligning to TRBD1. CDR3 loop: CASSLVQGANNYGYTF. In DNA, the CDR3 is TGTGCCAGCAGCTTAGTCCAGGGGGCGAATAACTATGGCTACACCTTC.